The T cell receptor beta chain under discussion was sequenced for a study of blood T cell repertoires in COVID-19. Study-level information: Acute and convalescent COVID-19 samples came from the United States, Italy and Spain.

This CDR3 has 15 residues. Per germline, CDR1 MDHEN and CDR2 SYDVKM. Trimming took 6 bases from V and 2 from J, leaving 16 bases between them. Clones were read by immunoSEQ multiplex PCR, and TCRdb kept only the in-frame ones, dropping some. This sample carries roughly 340,000 clones, more than 75% of them seen once, and the ten largest clones take less than 3.5%. The sample was peripheral blood. This receptor was identified in a woman aged 18-29 years who had recovered from COVID-19. The J gene is TRBJ1-1, the V gene TRBV28; the D gene is possibly TRBD1 (6 bases). CDR3 in DNA: TGTGCCAGCAGCCCGCAGGGACATCGTAACACTGAAGCTTTCTTT. Its translation is CASSPQGHRNTEAFF.